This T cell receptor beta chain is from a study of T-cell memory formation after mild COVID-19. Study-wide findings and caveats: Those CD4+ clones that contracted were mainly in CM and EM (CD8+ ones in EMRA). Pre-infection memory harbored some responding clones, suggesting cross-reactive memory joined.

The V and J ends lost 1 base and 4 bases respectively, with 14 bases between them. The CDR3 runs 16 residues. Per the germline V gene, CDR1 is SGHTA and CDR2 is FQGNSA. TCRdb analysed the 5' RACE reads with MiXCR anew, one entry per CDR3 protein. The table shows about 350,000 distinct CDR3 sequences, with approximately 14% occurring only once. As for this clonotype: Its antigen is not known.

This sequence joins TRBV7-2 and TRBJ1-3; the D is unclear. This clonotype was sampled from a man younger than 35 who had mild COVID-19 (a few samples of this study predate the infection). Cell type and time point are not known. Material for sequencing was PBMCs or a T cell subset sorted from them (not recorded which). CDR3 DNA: TGTGCCAGCAGCTTAGTCGGGCAGGTAGCAGGAAACACCATATATTTT. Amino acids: CASSLVGQVAGNTIYF.